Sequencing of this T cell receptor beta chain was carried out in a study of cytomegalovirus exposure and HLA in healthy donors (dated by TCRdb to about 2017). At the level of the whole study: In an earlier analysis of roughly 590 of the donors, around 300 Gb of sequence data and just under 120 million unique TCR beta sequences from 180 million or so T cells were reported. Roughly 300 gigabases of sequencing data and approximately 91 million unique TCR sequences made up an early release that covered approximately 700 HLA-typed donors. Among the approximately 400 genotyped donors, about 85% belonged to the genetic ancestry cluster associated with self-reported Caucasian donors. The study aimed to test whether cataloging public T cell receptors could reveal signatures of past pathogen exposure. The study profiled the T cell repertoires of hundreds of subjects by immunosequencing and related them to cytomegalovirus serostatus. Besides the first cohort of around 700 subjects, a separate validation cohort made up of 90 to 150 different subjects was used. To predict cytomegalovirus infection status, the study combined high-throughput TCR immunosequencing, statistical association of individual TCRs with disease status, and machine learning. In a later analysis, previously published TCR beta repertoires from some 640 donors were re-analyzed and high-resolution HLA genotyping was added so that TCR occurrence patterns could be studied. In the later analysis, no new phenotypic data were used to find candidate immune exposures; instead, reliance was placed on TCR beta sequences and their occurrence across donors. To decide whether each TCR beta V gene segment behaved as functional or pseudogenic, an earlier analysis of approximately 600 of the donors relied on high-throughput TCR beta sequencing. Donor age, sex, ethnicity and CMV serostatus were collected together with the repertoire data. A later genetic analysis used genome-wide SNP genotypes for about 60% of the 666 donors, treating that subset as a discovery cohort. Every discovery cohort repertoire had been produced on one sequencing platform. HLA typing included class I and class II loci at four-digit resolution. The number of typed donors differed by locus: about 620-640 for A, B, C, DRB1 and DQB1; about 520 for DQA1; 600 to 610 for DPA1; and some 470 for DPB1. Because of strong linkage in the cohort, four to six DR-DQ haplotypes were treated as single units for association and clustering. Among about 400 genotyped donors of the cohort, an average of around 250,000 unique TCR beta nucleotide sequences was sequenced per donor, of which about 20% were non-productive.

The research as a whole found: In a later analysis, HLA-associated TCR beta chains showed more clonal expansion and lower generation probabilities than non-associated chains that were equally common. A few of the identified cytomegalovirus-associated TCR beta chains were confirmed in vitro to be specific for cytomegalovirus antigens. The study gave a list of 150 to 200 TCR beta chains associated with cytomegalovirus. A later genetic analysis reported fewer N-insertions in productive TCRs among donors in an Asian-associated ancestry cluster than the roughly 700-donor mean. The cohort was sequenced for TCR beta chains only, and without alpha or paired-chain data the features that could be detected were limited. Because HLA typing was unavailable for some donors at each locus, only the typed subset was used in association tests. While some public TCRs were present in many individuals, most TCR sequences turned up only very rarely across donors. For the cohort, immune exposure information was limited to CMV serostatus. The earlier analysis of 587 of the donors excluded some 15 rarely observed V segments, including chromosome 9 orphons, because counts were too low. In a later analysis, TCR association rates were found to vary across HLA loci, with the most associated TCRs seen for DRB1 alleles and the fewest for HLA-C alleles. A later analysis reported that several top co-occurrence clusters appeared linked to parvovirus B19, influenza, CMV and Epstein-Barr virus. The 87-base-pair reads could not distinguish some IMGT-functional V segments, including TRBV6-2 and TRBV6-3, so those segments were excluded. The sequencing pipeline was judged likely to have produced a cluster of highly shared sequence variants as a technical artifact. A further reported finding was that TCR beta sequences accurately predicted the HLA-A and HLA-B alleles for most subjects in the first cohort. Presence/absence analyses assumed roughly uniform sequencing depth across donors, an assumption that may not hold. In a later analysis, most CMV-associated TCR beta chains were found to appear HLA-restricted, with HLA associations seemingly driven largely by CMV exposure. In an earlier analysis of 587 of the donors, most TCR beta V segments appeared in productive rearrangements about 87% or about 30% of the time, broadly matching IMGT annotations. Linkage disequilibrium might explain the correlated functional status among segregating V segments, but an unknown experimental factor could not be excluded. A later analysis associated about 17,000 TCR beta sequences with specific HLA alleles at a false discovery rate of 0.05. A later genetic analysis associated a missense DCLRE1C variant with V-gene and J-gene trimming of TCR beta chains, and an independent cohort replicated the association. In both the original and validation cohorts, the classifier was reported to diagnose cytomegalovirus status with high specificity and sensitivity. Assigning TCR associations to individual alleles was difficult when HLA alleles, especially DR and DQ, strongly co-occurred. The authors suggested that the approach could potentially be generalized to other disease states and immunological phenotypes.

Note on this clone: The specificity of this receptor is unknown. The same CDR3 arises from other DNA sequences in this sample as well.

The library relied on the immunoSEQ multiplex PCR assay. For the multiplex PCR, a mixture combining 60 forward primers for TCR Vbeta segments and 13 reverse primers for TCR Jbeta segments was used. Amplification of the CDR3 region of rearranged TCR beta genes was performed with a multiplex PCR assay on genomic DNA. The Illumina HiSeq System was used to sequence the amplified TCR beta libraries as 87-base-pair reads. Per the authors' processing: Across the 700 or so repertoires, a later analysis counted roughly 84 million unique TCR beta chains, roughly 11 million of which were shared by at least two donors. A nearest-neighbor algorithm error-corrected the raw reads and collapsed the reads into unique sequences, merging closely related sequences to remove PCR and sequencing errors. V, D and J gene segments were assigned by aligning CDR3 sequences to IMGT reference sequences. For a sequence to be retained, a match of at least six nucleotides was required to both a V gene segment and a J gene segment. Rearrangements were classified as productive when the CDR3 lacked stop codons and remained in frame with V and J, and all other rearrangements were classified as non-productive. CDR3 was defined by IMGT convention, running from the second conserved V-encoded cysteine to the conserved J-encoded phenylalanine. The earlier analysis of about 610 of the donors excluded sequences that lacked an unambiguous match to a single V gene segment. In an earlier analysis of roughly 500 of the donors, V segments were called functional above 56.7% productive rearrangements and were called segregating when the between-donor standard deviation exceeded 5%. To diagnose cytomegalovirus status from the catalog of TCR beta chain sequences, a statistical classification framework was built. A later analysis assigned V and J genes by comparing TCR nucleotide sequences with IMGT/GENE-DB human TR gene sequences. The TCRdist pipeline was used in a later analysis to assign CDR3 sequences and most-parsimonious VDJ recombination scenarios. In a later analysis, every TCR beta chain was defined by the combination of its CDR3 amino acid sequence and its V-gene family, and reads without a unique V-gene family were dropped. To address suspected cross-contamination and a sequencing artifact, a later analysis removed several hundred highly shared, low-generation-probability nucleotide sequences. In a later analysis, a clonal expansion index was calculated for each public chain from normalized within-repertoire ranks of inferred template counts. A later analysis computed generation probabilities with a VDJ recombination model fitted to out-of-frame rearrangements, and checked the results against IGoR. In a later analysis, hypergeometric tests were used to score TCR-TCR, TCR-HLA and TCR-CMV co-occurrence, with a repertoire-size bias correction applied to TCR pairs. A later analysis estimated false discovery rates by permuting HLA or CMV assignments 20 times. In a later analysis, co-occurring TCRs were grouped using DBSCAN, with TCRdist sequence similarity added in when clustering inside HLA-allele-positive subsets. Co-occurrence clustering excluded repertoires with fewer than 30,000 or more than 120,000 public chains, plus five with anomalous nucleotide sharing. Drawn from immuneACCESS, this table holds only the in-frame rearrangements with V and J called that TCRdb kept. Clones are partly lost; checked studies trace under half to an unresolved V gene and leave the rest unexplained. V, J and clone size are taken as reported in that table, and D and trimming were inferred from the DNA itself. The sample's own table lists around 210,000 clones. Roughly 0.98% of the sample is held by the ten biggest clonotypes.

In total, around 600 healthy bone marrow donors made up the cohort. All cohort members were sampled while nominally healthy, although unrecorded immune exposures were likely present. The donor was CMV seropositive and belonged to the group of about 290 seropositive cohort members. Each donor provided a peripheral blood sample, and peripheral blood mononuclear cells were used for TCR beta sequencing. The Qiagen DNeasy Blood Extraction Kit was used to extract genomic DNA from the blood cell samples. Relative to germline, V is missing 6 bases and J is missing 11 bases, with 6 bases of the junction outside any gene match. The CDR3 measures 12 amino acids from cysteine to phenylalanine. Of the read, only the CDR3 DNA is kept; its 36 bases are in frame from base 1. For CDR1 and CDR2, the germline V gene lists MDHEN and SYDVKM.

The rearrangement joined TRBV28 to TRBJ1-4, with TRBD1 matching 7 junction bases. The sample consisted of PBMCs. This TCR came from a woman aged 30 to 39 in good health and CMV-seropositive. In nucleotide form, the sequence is TGTGCCAGCAGCCGCAGGGGGGAGAAACTGTTTTTT. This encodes CASSRRGEKLFF.